These 22 T cell receptor beta chains originate from one sample sequenced in a study of OX40 agonist ivuxolimab in advanced cancers. Libraries were prepared by immunoSEQ multiplex PCR; TCRdb keeps only in-frame clonotypes and omits some of them. The sample holds 90,000 to 100,000 clones, approximately 95% seen once. Source: CD4+ or CD8+ T cells sorted from blood, taken in a trial of the OX40 agonist ivuxolimab. These receptors were taken from an adult with an advanced solid tumor such as melanoma, head and neck, liver or kidney cancer.

CDR3 in amino acids: CASSLRTEPNTGELFF. The CDR3 nucleotides read TGTGCCAGCTCACTTCGGACGGAACCGAACACCGGGGAGCTGTTTTTT. The rearrangement joins TRBV18 to TRBJ2-2; D call uncertain. V gave up 4 bases and J gave up 0 bases, with 12 bases separating them. Germline CDR1 reads KGHSH; CDR2 reads LQKENI. The CDR3 runs 16 residues.

The chain links TRBV19 to TRBJ1-5; D possibly corresponds to TRBD1 (6 bases). Germline V gene sequence: CDR1 LNHDA, CDR2 SQIVND (reference sequence). The CDR3 spans 15 residues. V lost 5 bases to trimming and J lost 0 bases, with 11 bases between them. DNA for the CDR3: TGTGCCAGTAGTGCCTACAGGGATAGCAATCAGCCCCAGCATTTT. This gives the protein CASSAYRDSNQPQHF.

CDR3 in DNA: TGTGCCAGCAGTCCCCGGGGGGGCACAGATACGCAGTATTTT. Its translation is CASSPRGGTDTQYF. The chain carries TRBV6-5 and TRBJ2-3, with 7 positions matching TRBD2. The CDR3 consists of 14 residues. Losses at the gene ends were 5 bases for V and 1 base for J; bases not matched to a gene: 3. The germline CDR1 and CDR2 sequences are MNHEY and SVGAGI.

The chain uses TRBV4-2 and TRBJ1-1; D remains unclear. V was shortened by 3 bases and J by 1 base, with 9 bases between the two germline ends. Germline values: CDR1 LGHNA, CDR2 YNFKEQ. The CDR3 consists of 14 residues. CDR3 protein: CASSQSPANTEAFF. In DNA, the CDR3 is TGTGCCAGCAGCCAGTCGCCGGCGAACACTGAAGCTTTCTTT.

V usage is TRBV7-9 and J usage is TRBJ1-6; TRBD1 aligns across 10 bases. Germline lookup yields CDR1 SEHNR and CDR2 FQNEAQ (reference sequence). The CDR3 has 15 amino acids. V was pared by 2 bases and J by 7 bases, with 2 bases of the junction left unmatched. CDR3 in amino acids: CASSLSGQGNSPLHF. CDR3 sequence (DNA): TGTGCCAGCAGCTTATCGGGACAGGGGAATTCACCCCTCCACTTT.

The genes are TRBV7-9 and TRBJ2-7; 10 bases align to TRBD2. CDR1 is SEHNR and CDR2 is FQNEAQ in the germline V gene (reference sequence). CDR3 length: 15 amino acids. V shed 5 bases and J 3 bases; nucleotides not matched to a gene: 7. The DNA for the CDR3 is TGTGCCAGCAGCCATGGACTAGCGGACCTCTACGAGCAGTACTTC. It yields the protein CASSHGLADLYEQYF.

The rearrangement links TRBV9 to TRBJ1-3; possible D gene TRBD1, 5 bases. CDR1 is SGDLS and CDR2 is YYNGEE in the germline V gene. The CDR3 covers 17 residues. The V and J ends lost 3 bases and 0 bases respectively, with 16 bases between them. The DNA for the CDR3 is TGTGCCAGCAGCGAGGGTTGGGGACGGAACTCTGGAAACACCATATATTTT. Protein sequence: CASSEGWGRNSGNTIYF.

In DNA form, the CDR3 reads TGTGCCAGCAGTTTACGGTCGGATGTAGGCTACACCTTC. Translation: CASSLRSDVGYTF. The chain joins TRBV28 to TRBJ1-2, with D uncertain. The germline gives CDR1 MDHEN, CDR2 SYDVKM. V gave up 2 bases and J gave up 8 bases, with 12 bases separating them. This CDR3 is built from 13 residues.

The CDR3 sequence: CASADRGRFSYEQYF. The CDR3 bases are TGTGCCAGCGCCGACAGGGGGCGCTTCTCCTACGAGCAGTACTTC. V gene TRBV2 combines with J gene TRBJ2-7, with 10 bases fitting TRBD1. CDR1 is SNHLY and CDR2 is FYNNEI in the germline V gene. With V trimmed by 8 bases and J by 0 bases, 7 bases remained unmatched. The CDR3 contains 15 residues.

V and J are TRBV25-1 and TRBJ2-3; D may be TRBD2 (6 bases). V was trimmed by 3 bases and J by 3 bases, leaving 16 bases between them. CDR1 is MGHDK and CDR2 is SYGVNS in the germline V gene. The CDR3 has 16 amino acids. CDR3 nucleotides: TGTGCCAGCAGTGACCCCCTGAGGGAGGTAACAGATACGCAGTATTTT. It translates to CASSDPLREVTDTQYF. The full variable domain, its missing parts supplied by reference TRBV25-1 and TRBJ2-3, is EADIYQTPRYLVIGTGKKITLECSQTMGHDKMYWYQQDPGMELHLIHYSYGVNSTEKGDLSSESTVSRIRTEHFPLTLESARPSHTSQYLCASSDPLREVTDTQYFGPGTRLTVL.

The chain combines TRBV7-6 with TRBJ2-7; maybe TRBD2 (5 bases). The CDR3 length is 15 residues. The germline gives CDR1 SGHVS, CDR2 FNYEAQ. Deletions cut 5 bases from V and 2 bases from J, with 16 bases between. The CDR3 here is CASSPKGAGTYEQYF. In DNA, the CDR3 is TGTGCCAGCAGCCCAAAGGGCGCCGGGACCTACGAGCAGTACTTC.

The V gene is TRBV7-9, the J gene TRBJ2-1; D call uncertain. Trimming shortened V by 2 bases and J by 0 bases, and 11 bases separated the two germline ends. The CDR3 runs 16 residues. CDR1 is SEHNR and CDR2 is FQNEAQ in the germline V gene (reference sequence). The CDR3 loop reads CASSLLDARSYNEQFF. CDR3 DNA sequence: TGTGCCAGCAGCTTATTGGACGCCCGCTCCTACAATGAGCAGTTCTTC.

The V and J genes are TRBV7-9 and TRBJ2-3; the D is unclear. The length of the CDR3 is 15 residues. Germline V gives CDR1 SEHNR, CDR2 FQNEAQ (reference sequence). V shed 4 bases and J shed 0 bases, with 11 bases lying between them. CDR3 in amino acids: CASSSFGGSTDTQYF. Here the CDR3 DNA reads TGTGCCAGCAGCTCCTTCGGCGGTAGCACAGATACGCAGTATTTT.

V is TRBV19 and J is TRBJ2-7, with 8 bases that match TRBD1. The trim removed 3 bases at V and 6 bases at J, leaving 4 bases unmatched. The CDR3 covers 13 residues. CDR1 and CDR2 (germline): LNHDA, SQIVND (reference sequence). The CDR3: CASSMTGASEQYF. For the CDR3, the DNA is TGTGCCAGTAGTATGACAGGGGCAAGCGAGCAGTACTTC. The variable domain in full, with the rest retrieved from reference TRBV19 and TRBJ2-7, is DGGITQSPKYLFRKEGQNVTLSCEQNLNHDAMYWYRQDPGQGLRLIYYSQIVNDFQKGDIAEGYSVSREKKESFPLTVTSAQKNPTAFYLCASSMTGASEQYFGPGTRLTVT.

V usage is TRBV29-1 and J usage is TRBJ1-4; D perhaps matches TRBD1 (5 bases). The CDR3 is made up of 14 amino acids. The germline V and J ends were trimmed by 0 bases and 7 bases, with 12 bases remaining between them. Per the germline V gene, CDR1 is SQVTM and CDR2 is ANQGSEA. The DNA of the CDR3 is TGCAGCGTTGAAGATTTTGGGCAGGGTGAAAAACTGTTTTTT. Its translation: CSVEDFGQGEKLFF.

The V call is TRBV5-1, the J call TRBJ2-5, with D perhaps matching TRBD1 (5 bases). V was cut by 1 base and J by 3 bases, with 13 bases left in between. This CDR3 spans 15 amino acids. Germline CDR1 reads SGHRS; CDR2 reads YFSETQ. CDR3 region: CASSLSGPEEETQYF. CDR3 DNA: TGCGCCAGCAGCTTGTCAGGGCCCGAGGAAGAGACCCAGTACTTC.

The chain carries TRBV5-1 and TRBJ2-1; D gene uncertain. CDR3 length: 15 amino acids. Trimming took 1 base from V and 3 from J, leaving 11 bases between them. The germline CDR1 and CDR2 sequences are SGHRS and YFSETQ. DNA of the CDR3: TGCGCCAGCAGCTTGACCCCCCTCCTCTACAATGAGCAGTTCTTC. Translating it yields CASSLTPLLYNEQFF.

This clone has a single count. J is TRBJ1-3 and V is TRBV9; D is possibly TRBD1 (5 bases). This CDR3 is 14 amino acids long. V was clipped by 4 bases and J by 4 bases, with 12 bases between them. Per germline, CDR1 SGDLS and CDR2 YYNGEE. This CDR3 is CASSTPGLGNTIYF. The CDR3 DNA sequence: TGTGCCAGCAGCACCCCGGGACTCGGAAACACCATATATTTT.

The chain combines TRBV19 with TRBJ1-5, with D perhaps matching TRBD1 (6 bases). Germline CDR1 and CDR2: LNHDA and SQIVND (reference sequence). The V gene lost 5 bases and the J gene lost 1 base, with 6 bases spanning the gap. CDR3 length: 13 residues. This chain's CDR3 is CASSQGSNQPQHF. For the CDR3, the DNA is TGTGCCAGTAGTCAGGGGAGCAATCAGCCCCAGCATTTT.

This chain connects TRBV6-1 to TRBJ1-5; D might be TRBD1 (6 bases). The V and J ends lost 10 bases and 5 bases respectively, with 18 bases between them. The V gene's germline CDR1 is MNHNS and CDR2 SASEGT. CDR3 length: 14 amino acids. In DNA, the CDR3 is TGTGCCATTACGCGACAGGTGGGTGATCAGCCCCAGCATTTT. Translated, it gives CAITRQVGDQPQHF.

The V and J genes are TRBV7-2 and TRBJ1-2; a weak D match, TRBD1 (5 bases). The CDR3 extends over 15 amino acids. V lost 1 base, J lost 8 bases, and 17 bases lay in between. The V gene's germline CDR1 is SGHTA and CDR2 FQGNSA. CDR3 in amino acids: CASSLGRGAGQGYTF. The CDR3 DNA sequence: TGTGCCAGCAGCTTAGGTAGGGGTGCCGGCCAAGGCTACACCTTC.

V and J are TRBV18 and TRBJ1-2, with a weak D call TRBD1 (5 bases). Trimming shortened V by 0 bases and J by 7 bases, and 12 bases separated the two germline ends. The CDR3 is made up of 14 amino acids. Germline assignment: CDR1 KGHSH and CDR2 LQKENI. The CDR3 loop reads CASSPPPGLSGYTF. CDR3 nucleotides: TGTGCCAGCTCACCACCCCCAGGGTTGTCTGGCTACACCTTC.